This TCR beta chain came from a study of cytomegalovirus exposure and HLA in healthy donors (dated by TCRdb to between 2016 and 2019). Regarding the research as a whole: An earlier analysis of more than 550 of the donors reported 250 to 300 Gb of sequence data and 117 million unique TCR beta sequences obtained from roughly 170 million T cells. An early release that covered some 630 HLA-typed donors contained approximately 300 gigabases of sequencing data and 65 million to 100 million unique TCR sequences. The genetic ancestry cluster associated with self-reported Caucasian donors included 81% of the roughly 360 genotyped donors. The aim of the study was to test whether cataloging public T cell receptors could identify signatures of past pathogen exposure. The T cell repertoires of 666 subjects were profiled by immunosequencing and related to cytomegalovirus serostatus. Along with the roughly 670-subject first cohort, a separate validation cohort of over a hundred different subjects was used. The study combined high-throughput TCR immunosequencing, statistical association of individual TCRs with disease status, and machine learning to predict cytomegalovirus infection status. In a later analysis, previously published TCR beta repertoires from more than 500 donors were re-analyzed and high-resolution HLA genotyping was added so that TCR occurrence patterns could be studied. Rather than drawing on any new phenotypic data, the later analysis identified candidate immune exposures from TCR beta sequences and the way those sequences occurred across donors. In an earlier analysis of 587 of the donors, high-throughput TCR beta sequencing was used to judge whether each TCR beta V gene segment behaved as functional or pseudogenic. Donor age, sex, ethnicity and CMV serostatus were compiled alongside the repertoire data. Genome-wide SNP genotypes for about 65% of the roughly 670 donors were used in a later genetic analysis, which treated that subset as a discovery cohort. Every discovery cohort repertoire had been produced on one sequencing platform. HLA typing covered class I and class II loci at four-digit resolution. Typing coverage differed by locus: A, B, C, DRB1 and DQB1 were typed in about 629-640 donors, DQA1 in approximately 520, DPA1 in 606, and DPB1 in roughly 450. Four to six DR-DQ haplotypes were handled as single units for association and clustering, since linkage in the cohort was strong. Among some 410 genotyped donors of the cohort, an average of approximately 250,000 unique TCR beta nucleotide sequences were sequenced per donor, roughly 20% of them non-productive. The study at large found these results: A group of highly shared sequence variants was considered likely to be a technical artifact of the sequencing pipeline. Several of the top co-occurrence clusters appeared to be linked to parvovirus B19, influenza, CMV and Epstein-Barr virus, according to a later analysis. The authors suggested that the approach could potentially be extended to other disease states and immunological phenotypes. Correlated functional status among segregating V segments might reflect linkage disequilibrium, but an unknown experimental factor could not be ruled out. V-gene and J-gene trimming of TCR beta chains was associated with a missense DCLRE1C variant in a later genetic analysis, and the association was replicated in an independent cohort. The earlier analysis of approximately 590 of the donors excluded 15 to 20 rarely observed V segments, including chromosome 9 orphons, because counts were too low. In an earlier analysis of approximately 600 of the donors, most TCR beta V segments were observed in productive rearrangements about 87% or about 30% of the time, broadly matching IMGT annotations. The study listed approximately 160 TCR beta chains as associated with cytomegalovirus. The classifier was reported to diagnose cytomegalovirus status with high specificity and sensitivity in both the original cohort and the validation cohort. Immune exposure information for the cohort was limited to CMV serostatus. Because HLA typing was unavailable for some donors at each locus, only the typed subset was used in association tests. A further reported finding was that TCR beta sequences accurately predicted the HLA-A and HLA-B alleles for most subjects in the first cohort. In vitro tests confirmed that three of the cytomegalovirus-associated TCR beta chains recognize cytomegalovirus antigens. A later analysis associated around 16,000 TCR beta sequences with specific HLA alleles at a false discovery rate of 0.05. Sequencing depth was assumed to be roughly uniform across donors in the presence/absence analyses, though that assumption may not hold. In this cohort, only TCR beta chains were sequenced, and detectable features were limited by the absence of alpha or paired-chain data. When HLA alleles, especially DR and DQ, strongly co-occurred, TCR associations were difficult to assign to individual alleles. While some public TCRs were present in many individuals, most TCR sequences turned up only very rarely across donors. A later genetic analysis reported fewer N-insertions in productive TCRs among donors in an Asian-associated ancestry cluster than the roughly 700-donor mean. A later analysis found that TCR association rates varied across HLA loci, with DRB1 alleles showing the most associated TCRs and HLA-C alleles the fewest. In a later analysis, HLA-associated TCR beta chains showed more clonal expansion and lower generation probabilities than non-associated chains that were equally common. A later analysis found that most CMV-associated TCR beta chains appeared HLA-restricted, with HLA associations seemingly driven largely by CMV exposure.

Receptors were amplified or captured by the immunoSEQ multiplex PCR assay. The multiplex PCR relied on a mix of 60 forward primers for TCR Vbeta segments and 13 reverse primers for TCR Jbeta segments. The CDR3 region of rearranged TCR beta genes was amplified from genomic DNA by a multiplex PCR assay. Amplified TCR beta libraries were sequenced as 87-base-pair reads on the Illumina HiSeq System. In the authors' own workflow: A later analysis tallied tens of millions of unique TCR beta chains across the 666 repertoires, and some 10 million of those chains were shared by two or more donors. Raw reads were error-corrected and collapsed into unique sequences by a nearest-neighbor algorithm in which closely related sequences were merged to remove PCR and sequencing errors. CDR3 sequences were aligned to IMGT reference sequences to assign V, D and J gene segments. For a sequence to be retained, a match of at least six nucleotides to both a V gene segment and a J gene segment was required. A rearrangement counted as productive if the CDR3 had no stop codons and remained in frame with V and J, and every other rearrangement counted as non-productive. Following IMGT convention, CDR3 was defined as the stretch from the second conserved V-encoded cysteine up to the conserved J-encoded phenylalanine. In an earlier analysis of around 570 of the donors, sequences lacking an unambiguous match to a single V gene segment were excluded. In an earlier analysis of several hundred of the donors, a V segment was called functional when productive rearrangements were above 56.7%, and segregating when the standard deviation between donors exceeded 5%. A statistical classification framework was built for diagnosing cytomegalovirus status from the catalog of TCR beta chain sequences. In a later analysis, V and J genes were assigned by comparing TCR nucleotide sequences against IMGT/GENE-DB human TR gene sequences. The TCRdist pipeline was used in a later analysis to assign CDR3 sequences and most-parsimonious VDJ recombination scenarios. In a later analysis, each TCR beta chain was defined by its CDR3 amino acid sequence together with its V-gene family, and reads lacking a unique V-gene family were excluded. To address suspected cross-contamination and a sequencing artifact, a later analysis removed over 500 highly shared, low-generation-probability nucleotide sequences. For each public chain, a later analysis derived a clonal expansion index from normalized ranks of inferred template counts within each repertoire. In a later analysis, generation probabilities were computed with a VDJ recombination model fitted to out-of-frame rearrangements, and the resulting probabilities were checked against IGoR. A later analysis scored TCR-TCR, TCR-HLA and TCR-CMV co-occurrence with hypergeometric tests, applying a repertoire-size bias correction to TCR pairs. In a later analysis, false discovery rates were estimated by permuting HLA or CMV assignments 20 times. In a later analysis, co-occurring TCRs were grouped with DBSCAN, and TCRdist sequence similarity was added when clustering was performed within HLA-allele-positive subsets. Repertoires with fewer than 30,000 or more than 120,000 public chains, plus five repertoires with anomalous nucleotide sharing, were excluded from co-occurrence clustering. This is the immuneACCESS table as TCRdb keeps it, with only in-frame sequences that have V and J called. A part of the clones is gone; compared with another copy, unresolved V genes explain less than half, and the rest is unexplained. The V and J calls and clone size come from that table; D and trimming were worked out from the DNA. In all, the sample holds tens of thousands of clones, and about nine tenths of those were seen once. The top ten clones comprise 8% of the sample.

The cohort comprised 550 to 700 healthy bone marrow donors. Cohort members were all nominally healthy when sampled, although unrecorded immune exposures were likely present. The donor tested CMV seropositive, placing the donor among the 289 seropositive members of the cohort. A peripheral blood sample was provided by each donor, and peripheral blood mononuclear cells were used for TCR beta sequencing. Genomic DNA extraction from the blood cell samples was performed with the Qiagen DNeasy Blood Extraction Kit. With regard to this clone: Its antigen target is currently unknown. Per-nucleotide qualities are absent, and no much larger clonotype sits a single base away.

Source material: PBMCs. This TCR was recovered from a woman in her thirties or forties in good health and CMV-seropositive.

The nucleotide sequence is TGTGCCAGCAGCTTCACGGGACAGGTAAACAATGAGCAGTTCTTC. Its protein reads: CASSFTGQVNNEQFF. The V and J genes are TRBV7-2 and TRBJ2-1; 8 of the junction bases match TRBD1. V loses 3 bases at its end and J loses 5 bases; junction bases beyond the gene matches: 6. Reading from cysteine to phenylalanine, the CDR3 counts 15 amino acids. The kept DNA is CDR3 alone, 45 bases in frame from the first base. From a lookup of the germline V gene, CDR1 and CDR2 are SGHTA and FQGNSA.